Shown below are 32 T cell receptor beta chains from a single sample sequenced in a study of blood T cell repertoires in COVID-19. Assay: immunoSEQ multiplex PCR; the TCRdb copy retains only in-frame clones and omits some. The top ten clones hold roughly 6.4% of a sample with around 150,000 clones, 82% of them seen once. Material: peripheral blood. The receptor set was obtained from a middle-aged woman with COVID-19, enrolled during active disease.

This chain links TRBV12-5 with TRBJ2-3; D is perhaps TRBD2 (5 bases). Germline V gene data show CDR1 as LGHNT and CDR2 as FRNRAP. This CDR3 is 13 amino acids long. The germline V and J ends were trimmed by 4 bases and 5 bases, with 10 bases remaining between them. CDR3 region: CASGSGERDTQYF. The CDR3 DNA sequence: TGTGCTAGTGGTTCTGGGGAGAGAGATACGCAGTATTTT.

The J gene is TRBJ1-3, the V gene TRBV19; D gene unclear. Germline CDR1 is LNHDA and CDR2 is SQIVND (reference sequence). This CDR3 spans 10 amino acids. The germline V and J ends were trimmed by 10 bases and 8 bases, with 9 bases remaining between them. The CDR3 nucleotides are TGTGCCACCGTCAGTGACACCATATATTTT. Protein sequence: CATVSDTIYF. The variable domain in full, with the rest retrieved from reference TRBV19 and TRBJ1-3, is DGGITQSPKYLFRKEGQNVTLSCEQNLNHDAMYWYRQDPGQGLRLIYYSQIVNDFQKGDIAEGYSVSREKKESFPLTVTSAQKNPTAFYLCATVSDTIYFGEGSWLTVV.

V and J are TRBV11-2 and TRBJ1-2, with D possibly being TRBD1 (5 bases). CDR3 size: 13 residues. V was pared by 5 bases and J by 8 bases, with 15 bases between. CDR1 SGHAT and CDR2 FQNNGV come from the germline V gene. The CDR3 nucleotides read TGTGCCAGCAGCCCGAAGGGCCAGGGAGGCTACACCTTC. This sequence encodes CASSPKGQGGYTF.

This chain joins TRBV3-1 (or the pseudogene TRBV3-2) and TRBJ1-5, with D perhaps TRBD1 (5 bases). CDR3 length: 14 amino acids. Germline CDR1 and CDR2: LGHDT and YNNKEL (reference sequence). V was pared by 4 bases and J by 7 bases, with 14 bases between. CDR3 residues: CASSLGDFRQPQHF. CDR3 DNA sequence: TGTGCCAGCAGCCTAGGGGACTTTAGGCAGCCCCAGCATTTT.

V is TRBV19 and J is TRBJ2-6; D not certain. Germline V gene lookup returns CDR1 LNHDA and CDR2 SQIVND (reference sequence). The CDR3 is 16 amino acids. With 5 bases removed from V and 0 bases from J, the gap between germline ends came to 11 bases. CDR3 region: CASSSRIFSGANVLTF. CDR3 in DNA: TGTGCCAGTAGTTCCAGGATCTTCTCTGGGGCCAACGTCCTGACTTTC.

This clone appeared a few times. Other DNA sequences in the sample encode the same CDR3. This rearrangement joins TRBV7-3 to TRBJ1-1; TRBD1 is a possible D gene (6 bases). The CDR3 loop spans 14 amino acids. V dropped 2 bases and J dropped 1 base, with 8 bases sitting between them. The germline CDR1 and CDR2 sequences are SGHTA and FQGTGA. As DNA, the CDR3 is TGTGCCAGCAGCTTAGGGGGCCCGAACACTGAAGCTTTCTTT. Translation gives CASSLGGPNTEAFF.

This clone appeared once. The genes are TRBV5-6 and TRBJ2-7; D is unresolved. Deletions cut 2 bases from V and 7 bases from J, with 13 bases between. The CDR3 totals 13 residues. Germline loops: CDR1 SGHDT, CDR2 YYEEEE. The CDR3 protein is CASSFPANSEQYF. The CDR3 DNA follows: TGTGCCAGCAGCTTTCCGGCCAACAGTGAGCAGTACTTC.

The chain couples TRBV28 to TRBJ2-2; D not certain. The CDR3 is made up of 15 amino acids. The V gene lost 7 bases and the J gene lost 1 base, with 13 bases spanning the gap. Per the germline V gene, CDR1 is MDHEN and CDR2 is SYDVKM. The CDR3 loop is CASTMTGRNTGELFF. The DNA for the CDR3 is TGTGCCAGCACTATGACGGGTAGGAACACCGGGGAGCTGTTTTTT.

This rearrangement joins TRBV15 to TRBJ2-3; TRBD2 aligns across 13 bases. The CDR3 contains 17 residues. After removal of 0 bases from V and 3 bases from J, the junction contained 3 bases not matched to a gene. CDR1 is LNHNV and CDR2 is YYDKDF in the germline V gene (reference sequence). The CDR3 here is CATSRDLTSGRTDTQYF. For the CDR3, the DNA is TGTGCCACCAGCAGAGATCTGACTAGCGGGAGGACAGATACGCAGTATTTT.

The chain links TRBV18 to TRBJ1-1, with D perhaps TRBD1 (6 bases). The CDR3 contains 13 residues. Germline V gives CDR1 KGHSH, CDR2 LQKENI. Trimming removed 4 bases at V and 6 bases at J, with 12 bases between. The CDR3: CASSRQGRAEAFF. CDR3 coding DNA: TGTGCCAGCTCACGTCAGGGGAGGGCTGAAGCTTTCTTT.

The V and J genes are TRBV29-1 and TRBJ2-7; 10 positions agree with TRBD1. CDR1 is SQVTM, CDR2 ANQGSEA, per germline. The CDR3 sequence is 14 residues long. The V and J ends lost 2 bases and 2 bases, in that order; junction bases with no gene match: 3. The CDR3 DNA reads as TGCAGCGTTGAAACGGGACAGGGGACCTACGAGCAGTACTTC. Translation: CSVETGQGTYEQYF.

V gene TRBV4-2 combines with J gene TRBJ1-1; D gene uncertain. The germline CDR1 and CDR2 sequences are LGHNA and YNFKEQ. CDR3 size: 13 residues. The V and J ends lost 2 bases and 3 bases respectively, with 7 bases between them. The CDR3 bases are TGTGCCAGCAGCCAACCCTCAGACACTGAAGCTTTCTTT. It codes for CASSQPSDTEAFF.

The chain is built from TRBV15 and TRBJ2-1; TRBD1 might be the D (5 bases). This CDR3 spans 13 amino acids. Germline V CDR1 and CDR2: LNHNV, YYDKDF (reference sequence). V lost 3 bases and J 7 bases, leaving 10 bases between the germline ends. CDR3: CATSSSTENEQFF. CDR3 nucleotides: TGTGCCACCAGCAGCTCGACAGAAAATGAGCAGTTCTTC.

The DNA for the CDR3 is TGTGCCAGCAGCCCCCGGGTAGAACCCTACAATGAGCAGTTCTTC. This translates into CASSPRVEPYNEQFF. V and J are TRBV3-1 (or the pseudogene TRBV3-2) and TRBJ2-1; D unresolved. Germline CDR1 and CDR2: LGHDT and YNNKEL (reference sequence). The CDR3 extends over 15 amino acids. V lost 4 bases and J lost 2, with 12 bases in between.

The chain links TRBV28 to TRBJ2-7; TRBD1 matches 7 bases. V lost 6 bases, J lost 0 bases, and 8 bases stayed unmatched. CDR1 is MDHEN, CDR2 SYDVKM, per germline. This CDR3 spans 15 amino acids. Here the CDR3 DNA reads TGTGCCAGCAGCCTTAGAGGGGGCCTCTCCTACGAGCAGTACTTC. This codes for CASSLRGGLSYEQYF.

The CDR3 DNA reads TGTGCCAGTAGTATTCCCACAGGGGGCCTTGGCGAAAAACTGTTTTTT. Translating it yields CASSIPTGGLGEKLFF. V usage is TRBV19 and J usage is TRBJ1-4; the match to TRBD1 covers 9 bases. The ends lost 3 bases at V and 8 bases at J; junction bases unmatched: 10. CDR3 length equals 16 residues. Germline values: CDR1 LNHDA, CDR2 SQIVND (reference sequence).

The chain couples TRBV29-1 to TRBJ2-2; 7 bases are a match to TRBD2. Germline CDR1 is SQVTM and CDR2 is ANQGSEA. The CDR3 is made up of 15 amino acids. Trimming at V came to 7 bases and at J to 3 bases, leaving 11 bases not matched to a gene. The CDR3 coding sequence is TGCAGCGCCCCACGGGGAGGGCAGGACACCGGGGAGCTGTTTTTT. It codes for CSAPRGGQDTGELFF.

The chain has TRBV7-9 and TRBJ2-5, with a possible D match to TRBD2 (5 bases). The germline V gene encodes CDR1 SEHNR and CDR2 FQNEAQ (reference sequence). CDR3 length equals 16 residues. V gave up 5 bases and J gave up 5 bases, with 21 bases separating them. The DNA for the CDR3 is TGTGCCAGCAGCCCGCTAGGGAGCACCCTGGGGGAGACCCAGTACTTC. Protein product: CASSPLGSTLGETQYF.

This clone was recorded many times. V is TRBV30 and J is TRBJ2-2; D perhaps matches TRBD2 (6 bases). The V and J ends lost 2 bases and 3 bases respectively, with 16 bases between them. CDR3 size: 16 residues. Germline V CDR1 and CDR2: GTSNPN, SVGIG (reference sequence). This CDR3 reads CAWSRGGASYTGELFF. The CDR3 region has the DNA TGTGCCTGGAGTCGAGGAGGGGCCTCTTACACCGGGGAGCTGTTTTTT.

The sample holds a few counts of this clone. This rearrangement joins TRBV29-1 to TRBJ1-2, with D unresolved. CDR3 size: 14 residues. Germline CDR1 SQVTM, CDR2 ANQGSEA. The V and J ends lost 0 bases and 4 bases respectively, with 12 bases between them. The DNA for the CDR3 is TGCAGCGTTGAAGACCTAGACTCTCGCTATGGCTACACCTTC. It specifies CSVEDLDSRYGYTF.

This CDR3 reads CASSLDNHGQETQYF. The CDR3, as DNA: TGTGCCAGCAGCTTGGACAACCACGGTCAAGAGACCCAGTACTTC. V and J are TRBV7-9 and TRBJ2-5, with D tentatively TRBD1 (5 bases). Germline V gene sequence: CDR1 SEHNR, CDR2 FQNEAQ (reference sequence). Trimming took off 3 bases at V and 2 bases at J, with 13 bases between the two ends. The CDR3 loop spans 15 amino acids.

This chain uses TRBV18 with TRBJ2-7; D perhaps matches TRBD2 (6 bases). V lost 3 bases, J lost 3 bases, and 12 bases lay in between. This CDR3 has 14 residues. Germline CDR1 and CDR2: KGHSH and LQKENI. The CDR3 loop reads CASSPGTFGYEQYV. CDR3 bases: TGTGCCAGCTCACCCGGGACTTTCGGCTACGAGCAGTACGTC.

This clone has a single count. The chain uses TRBV3-1 (or the pseudogene TRBV3-2) and TRBJ2-7; tentatively, D is TRBD2 (5 bases). V lost 2 bases to trimming and J lost 0 bases, with 14 bases between them. This CDR3 spans 16 amino acids. Germline V gives CDR1 LGHDT, CDR2 YNNKEL (reference sequence). CDR3 amino acids: CASSQSLDFLSYEQYF. In DNA, the CDR3 is TGTGCCAGCAGCCAATCCCTGGACTTCCTCTCCTACGAGCAGTACTTC.

The chain couples TRBV19 to TRBJ2-3; unclear D gene. Germline V gene lookup returns CDR1 LNHDA and CDR2 SQIVND (reference sequence). The CDR3 totals 15 residues. V gave up 3 bases and J gave up 2 bases, with 12 bases separating them. The DNA of the CDR3 is TGTGCCAGTAGTATCCTCACTACGGCCACAGATACGCAGTATTTT. As protein: CASSILTTATDTQYF. The variable domain in full, with the rest retrieved from reference TRBV19 and TRBJ2-3, is DGGITQSPKYLFRKEGQNVTLSCEQNLNHDAMYWYRQDPGQGLRLIYYSQIVNDFQKGDIAEGYSVSREKKESFPLTVTSAQKNPTAFYLCASSILTTATDTQYFGPGTRLTVL.

The table lists this clone with a count of one. The chain uses TRBV19 and TRBJ2-1; tentatively, D is TRBD2 (6 bases). The length of the CDR3 is 15 residues. Trimming took off 3 bases at V and 8 bases at J, with 17 bases between the two ends. Germline V gene data show CDR1 as LNHDA and CDR2 as SQIVND (reference sequence). The CDR3 DNA reads TGTGCCAGTAGTATCTTAACGGGAGTAGGGGATGAGCAGTTCTTC. It yields the protein CASSILTGVGDEQFF.

This clone was seen a handful of times. CDR3 residues: CATSTRESSTDTQYF. The CDR3 region has the DNA TGTGCCACCAGCACCCGGGAGTCTAGCACAGATACGCAGTATTTT. The V gene is TRBV15, the J gene TRBJ2-3; perhaps TRBD2 as D (6 bases). Trimming left V 4 bases short and J 0 bases short, with 11 bases between. The CDR3 spans 15 residues. CDR1 and CDR2 (germline): LNHNV, YYDKDF (reference sequence).

J is TRBJ1-1 and V is TRBV30, with D perhaps TRBD1 (6 bases). The length of the CDR3 is 13 residues. Germline V gene data show CDR1 as GTSNPN and CDR2 as SVGIG (reference sequence). V was clipped by 4 bases and J by 1 base, with 10 bases between them. DNA of the CDR3: TGTGCCTGGAATAAACAGGGGAACACTGAAGCTTTCTTT. Translating gives CAWNKQGNTEAFF. Drawing the rest from reference TRBV30 and TRBJ1-1, the complete variable domain is SQTIHQWPATLVQPVGSPLSLECTVEGTSNPNLYWYRQAAGRGLQLLFYSVGIGQISSEVPQNLSASRPQDRQFILSSKKLLLSDSGFYLCAWNKQGNTEAFFGQGTRLTVV.

This clone has more than one count but fewer than ten. An end of the junction differs from the germline gene, which may be a read error. The J gene is TRBJ2-7, the V gene TRBV6-1; 7 bases match TRBD2. Germline CDR1 MNHNS, CDR2 SASEGT. The CDR3 runs to 17 residues. The CDR3 sequence: CASSQAWGGLEGYEQYF. CDR3 coding DNA: TGTGCCAGCAGTCAAGCATGGGGGGGTCTGGAGGGCTACGAGCAGTACTTC.

The chain employs TRBV18 and TRBJ1-2; 9 bases fit TRBD1. The CDR3 consists of 15 residues. Germline lookup yields CDR1 KGHSH and CDR2 LQKENI. V lost 6 bases to trimming and J lost 4 bases; unmatched junction nucleotides: 9. CDR3 coding DNA: TGTGCCAGCTCCTCCGGGACAGGGAGGCCCTATGGCTACACCTTC. Translation gives CASSSGTGRPYGYTF.

The chain joins TRBV7-2 to TRBJ1-6; D is ambiguous. This CDR3 region has 12 residues. Germline V lookup: CDR1 SGHTA, CDR2 FQGNSA. V shed 1 base and J shed 9 bases, with 4 bases lying between them. The CDR3 here is CASSLVLSPLHF. In DNA form, the CDR3 reads TGTGCCAGCAGCTTAGTCCTTTCACCCCTCCACTTT.

The J gene is TRBJ1-1, the V gene TRBV3-1 (or the pseudogene TRBV3-2), with D uncertain. Per germline, CDR1 LGHDT and CDR2 YNNKEL (reference sequence). The CDR3 has 13 residues. Trimming took 8 bases from V and 6 from J, leaving 16 bases between them. The DNA for the CDR3 is TGTGCCAGCGTCCCCACTAACAAGGCTGAAGCTTTCTTT. It codes for CASVPTNKAEAFF.

The J gene is TRBJ2-3, the V gene TRBV24-1, with 7 nucleotides matching TRBD1. V lost 4 bases to trimming and J lost 7 bases; unmatched junction nucleotides: 7. This CDR3 spans 14 amino acids. Germline-derived CDR1 and CDR2 are KGHDR and SFDVKD. The DNA of the CDR3 is TGTGCCACCAGTGACCCAGGGGGTTTTAATACGCAGTATTTT. This translates into CATSDPGGFNTQYF.